Listed here is a single TCR beta chain. Antigen: not known. This sample was included in a study of T-cell memory formation after mild COVID-19. About the research overall: TCR clusters were mostly donor specific.

The V gene's germline CDR1 is MNHEY and CDR2 SMNVEV (reference sequence). The CDR3 runs 16 residues. Trimming removed 1 base from V and 4 bases from J; junction bases left unmatched: 8. 5'RACE, which relied on constant-segment primers, yielded TCR alpha and TCR beta cDNA libraries carrying sample barcodes and UMIs. TCRdb fed the 5' RACE reads into MiXCR, producing one record per CDR3 protein. The sample shows around 160,000 distinct CDR3 sequences, around 10% of them seen only once. Findings and caveats of the study: Pre-infection memory contained some responding clones, which suggested that cross-reactive memory had joined. Confirmation of SARS-CoV-2 specificity was lacking for second-wave clones peaking day 37.

Sequenced input: PBMCs or a T cell subset sorted from them (not recorded which). The source is a man aged 18 to 30 who had mild COVID-19 (a few samples of this study predate the infection). Cell type and time point are not known. The chain joins TRBV27 to TRBJ2-3, with TRBD2 identical over 7 bases. The CDR3 nucleotides are TGTGCCAGCAGTTTATGGGCTCCGGGGGGTGCAGATACGCAGTATTTT. Residues: CASSLWAPGGADTQYF.